The entry that follows covers one T cell receptor (beta chain) sequence. V gave up 6 bases and J gave up 5 bases, with 19 bases separating them. From germline, CDR1 is SQVTM and CDR2 ANQGSEA. The length of the CDR3 is 14 residues. This specimen belongs to a study of blood T cell repertoires in COVID-19. As for the study in general: Samples taken during acute and convalescent COVID-19 were collected in the United States, Italy and Spain. In each case, the material was cDNA or gDNA derived from T cells, B-cell-depleted T cells, or PBMCs.

In the authors' methods: Nucleated cell counts were estimated from reference gene primer amplification. Sequencing used immunoSEQ multiplex PCR; TCRdb keeps in-frame clones, though not all of them. V and J calls and clone size come straight from that table; D and trimming were deduced from the DNA. The profile shows more than 200,000 clones, about 85% of them singletons. The origin of this receptor is a man aged 60 to 75 with acute or convalescent COVID-19. The specimen was peripheral blood. The genes are TRBV29-1 and TRBJ2-5, with D perhaps TRBD1 (5 bases). In nucleotides, the CDR3 is TGCAGCGTACCAGCAGGGTATAATTTGGAGACCCAGTACTTC. It encodes CSVPAGYNLETQYF. The complete variable domain, with remaining parts taken from reference TRBV29-1 and TRBJ2-5, reads SAVISQKPSRDICQRGTSLTIQCQVDSQVTMMFWYRQQPGQSLTLIATANQGSEATYESGFVIDKFPISRPNLTFSTLTVSNMSPEDSSIYLCSVPAGYNLETQYFGPGTRLLVL.